The clone carrying this T cell receptor beta chain showed up just once. This sample stems from a study of blood T cell repertoires in COVID-19. There are 17 residues in the CDR3. V lost 5 bases and J lost 0; bases outside the gene matches: 10. Per the germline V gene, CDR1 is MNHEY and CDR2 is SVGEGT. In terms of age and location, participants ranged from roughly 18 to 95 years and lived in around 22 US areas. Cohort 3 donors counted as recovered after two negative PCRs, clearance, or resolved symptoms. Assay: immunoSEQ multiplex PCR; the TCRdb copy retains only in-frame clones and omits some. The sample consists of about 150,000 clones, about 79% of them appearing once.

The receptor comes from a middle-aged man who had recovered from COVID-19. The rearrangement joins TRBV6-2 or TRBV6-3 to TRBJ2-4; 7 bases are shared with TRBD1. The specimen was PBMCs or T cells enriched from blood (not recorded which). CDR3 sequence (DNA): TGTGCCAGCAGTCGTCGACAGGGTCCGGAAGCCAAAAACATTCAGTACTTC. Its protein is CASSRRQGPEAKNIQYF.